One and the same sample provided the 8 T cell receptor beta chains below, sequenced in a study of T cell responses to AZD1222 COVID-19 vaccine. The repertoire was sequenced with immunoSEQ multiplex PCR; TCRdb's copy has only in-frame clones and lacks some. Here the sample spans over 100,000 clones, approximately 91% being singletons. The input for sequencing was peripheral blood, taken on day 0 of AZD1222 vaccination. The receptors derive from an adult in good health.

The chain combines TRBV12-3 or TRBV12-4 with TRBJ1-1; no definite D call. The CDR3 contains 11 residues. Trimming removed 6 bases from V and 4 bases from J, with 6 bases in between. The DNA of the CDR3 is TGTGCCAGCAGGAGAGGCACTGAAGCTTTCTTT. It encodes CASRRGTEAFF.

The chain employs TRBV5-1 and TRBJ1-1; 10 nucleotides align to TRBD1. The CDR3 is 14 residues long. Losses at the gene ends were 4 bases for V and 4 bases for J; bases not matched to a gene: 4. CDR1 and CDR2 from the germline V gene are SGHRS and YFSETQ. For the CDR3, the DNA is TGCGCCAGCAGCCAGGGACAGGGGACCACTGAAGCTTTCTTT. Its translation: CASSQGQGTTEAFF. The full variable domain, rest sourced from reference TRBV5-1 and TRBJ1-1, is KAGVTQTPRYLIKTRGQQVTLSCSPISGHRSVSWYQQTPGQGLQFLFEYFSETQRNKGNFPGRFSGRQFSNSRSEMNVSTLELGDSALYLCASSQGQGTTEAFFGQGTRLTVV.

The count of this clone is one. J is TRBJ1-1 and V is TRBV29-1; maybe TRBD1 (6 bases). Trimming stripped 5 bases from V and 6 bases from J, with 10 bases between. This CDR3 spans 11 amino acids. Looked up from germline, CDR1 is SQVTM and CDR2 is ANQGSEA. The CDR3 coding sequence is TGCAGCGTTACCAGGGGATCTGAAGCTTTCTTT. Translated, it gives CSVTRGSEAFF.

Worth noting for this clone: At the DNA level, this CDR3 is encoded by other sequences in the same sample as well. This chain joins TRBV12-3 or TRBV12-4 and TRBJ2-7; D gene unclear. V was pared by 1 base and J by 4 bases, with 2 bases between. CDR3 length: 11 amino acids. CDR3 DNA sequence: TGTGCCAGCAGTTTAGGGTACGAGCAGTACTTC. Its protein product is CASSLGYEQYF.

The chain recombines TRBV6-6 with TRBJ1-1; a weak D match, TRBD1 (6 bases). The CDR3 runs to 13 residues. The V and J ends lost 7 bases and 1 base respectively, with 10 bases between them. CDR1 and CDR2 (germline): MNHNY, SVGAGI (reference sequence). The DNA for the CDR3 is TGTGCCAGCACCCTGACAGGGAACACTGAAGCTTTCTTT. Translating gives CASTLTGNTEAFF.

This clone was counted only a few times. The genes are TRBV5-1 and TRBJ1-1, with D possibly matching TRBD1 (6 bases). V lost 5 bases and J 1 base, leaving 9 bases between the germline ends. CDR3 length: 13 residues. Looked up from germline, CDR1 is SGHRS and CDR2 is YFSETQ. The CDR3, as DNA: TGCGCCAGCAGACAGGGACAGAACACTGAAGCTTTCTTT. Protein sequence: CASRQGQNTEAFF.

The rearrangement uses TRBV3-1 (or the pseudogene TRBV3-2) and TRBJ1-2, with D possibly matching TRBD1 (6 bases). The CDR3 length is 13 residues. From germline, CDR1 is LGHDT and CDR2 YNNKEL (reference sequence). V gave up 4 bases and J gave up 7 bases, with 13 bases separating them. CDR3 sequence reads: CASSPIRGSGYTF. CDR3 DNA: TGTGCCAGCAGCCCTATCAGGGGTTCTGGCTACACCTTC.

This chain connects TRBV3-1 (or the pseudogene TRBV3-2) to TRBJ1-2; D remains unclear. This CDR3 has 14 amino acids. With 0 bases removed from V and 9 bases from J, the gap between germline ends came to 14 bases. CDR1 is LGHDT, CDR2 YNNKEL, per germline (reference sequence). CDR3: CASSQEPRALRYTF. CDR3 sequence (DNA): TGTGCCAGCAGCCAAGAGCCTAGGGCCCTCCGCTACACCTTC.